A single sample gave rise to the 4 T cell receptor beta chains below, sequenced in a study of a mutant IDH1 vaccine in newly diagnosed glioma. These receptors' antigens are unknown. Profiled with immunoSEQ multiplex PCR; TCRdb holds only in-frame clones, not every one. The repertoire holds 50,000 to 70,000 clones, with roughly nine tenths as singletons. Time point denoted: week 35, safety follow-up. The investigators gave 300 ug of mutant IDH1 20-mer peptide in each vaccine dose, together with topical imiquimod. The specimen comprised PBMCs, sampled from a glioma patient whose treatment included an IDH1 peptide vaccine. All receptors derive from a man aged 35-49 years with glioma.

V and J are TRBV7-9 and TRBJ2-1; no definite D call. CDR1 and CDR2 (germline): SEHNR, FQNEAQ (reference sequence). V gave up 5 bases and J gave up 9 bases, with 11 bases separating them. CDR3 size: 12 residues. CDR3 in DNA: TGTGCCAGCAGCCCTAATTACGGTGAGCAGTTCTTC. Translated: CASSPNYGEQFF.

The CDR3 coding sequence is TGTGCCAGCAGAGGGGGGTCCCAAGATTACGAGCAGTACTTC. Its translation is CASRGGSQDYEQYF. The chain combines TRBV7-9 with TRBJ2-7; either TRBD1 or TRBD2 may fit D (6 bases each). The CDR3 runs 14 residues. Germline values: CDR1 SEHNR, CDR2 FQNEAQ (reference sequence). V lost 6 bases, J lost 4 bases, and 16 bases lay in between.

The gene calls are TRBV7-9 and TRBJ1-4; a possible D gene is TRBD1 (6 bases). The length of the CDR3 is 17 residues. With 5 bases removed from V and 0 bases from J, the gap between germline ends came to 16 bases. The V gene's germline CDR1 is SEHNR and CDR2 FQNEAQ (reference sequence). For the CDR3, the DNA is TGTGCCAGCAGCGGGGACATCCGACCCACAACTAATGAAAAACTGTTTTTT. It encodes CASSGDIRPTTNEKLFF.

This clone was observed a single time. CDR3 region: CASSLDGGAEQYF. The CDR3 DNA follows: TGTGCCAGCAGCTTAGACGGGGGCGCCGAGCAGTACTTC. The chain carries TRBV7-9 and TRBJ2-7, with D perhaps assigned TRBD1 or TRBD2 (6 bases each). Germline CDR1 and CDR2: SEHNR and FQNEAQ (reference sequence). The CDR3 runs to 13 residues. With 1 base removed from V and 6 bases from J, the gap between germline ends came to 10 bases.